The 8 T cell receptor beta chains given below trace back to one sample, sequenced in a study of blood T cells in healthy people across ages. The use of a sample-barcoded 5' primer and a J-beta primer mix characterized a second PCR of about 6 to 12 cycles. TCRdb processed the 5' RACE reads anew with MiXCR; each CDR3 protein has one entry. The table lists 890,000 or so distinct CDR3 sequences, less than 80% of them singletons, with 28% in the top ten. Sequenced sample: blood. These receptor sequences come from a man aged 25 to 40 in good health.

This clonotype was seen a handful of times. The junction shows a germline mismatch at one end, possibly a read error. This chain joins TRBV4-1 and TRBJ2-3; possible D gene TRBD2, 5 bases. The CDR3 covers 15 residues. Germline-derived CDR1 and CDR2 are MGHRA and YSYEKL. The CDR3 protein is CASSQEPRGTDTQYF. The CDR3, as DNA: TGTGCCAGCAGCCAAGAACCACGGGGTACAGATACGCAGTATTTT.

The V gene is TRBV30, the J gene TRBJ2-4, with TRBD1 matching 7 bases. In germline, CDR1 is GTSNPN, CDR2 SVGIG (reference sequence). This CDR3 is built from 12 residues. V lost 2 bases to trimming and J lost 13 bases; unmatched junction nucleotides: 8. The CDR3 coding sequence is TGTGCCTGGAGTACAGGGGCTGGAGAGCAGTACTTC. As protein: CAWSTGAGEQYF.

The CDR3 bases are TGTGCCAGCAGCGAGGGGACTAGCGGGGCTGTCAATGAGCAGTTCTTC. Its protein is CASSEGTSGAVNEQFF. This chain joins TRBV9 and TRBJ2-1, with 13 bases lining up with TRBD2. There are 16 residues in the CDR3. CDR1 is SGDLS, CDR2 YYNGEE, per germline. J gave up 6 bases and V 3 bases, and 6 bases lay outside the gene matches.

V gene TRBV28 combines with J gene TRBJ2-1; TRBD1 matches 7 bases. V dropped 2 bases and J dropped 0; count of bases not matched to a gene: 7. The CDR3 covers 17 residues. Germline CDR1 reads MDHEN; CDR2 reads SYDVKM. The CDR3 coding sequence is TGTGCCAGCAGTTTAGACAGGGCAGGCGGCTCCTACAATGAGCAGTTCTTC. Protein sequence: CASSLDRAGGSYNEQFF.

V usage is TRBV4-3 and J usage is TRBJ2-1; TRBD1 agrees at 7 bases. From germline, CDR1 is LGHNA and CDR2 YSLEER. This CDR3 has 15 residues. V lost 4 bases and J lost 9; bases outside the gene matches: 12. CDR3 in DNA: TGCGCCAGCAGCCTAGGCCGACAGGGTGAGGGTGAGCAGTTCTTC. The encoded protein is CASSLGRQGEGEQFF.

This sequence joins TRBV12-3 or TRBV12-4 and TRBJ2-2; 7 bases map to TRBD1. The ends lost 6 bases at V and 1 base at J; junction bases unmatched: 11. CDR3 length: 17 amino acids. The CDR3 region has the DNA TGTGCCAGCAGCCGCCCCCTAGGGACAGAGAACACCGGGGAGCTGTTTTTT. Its protein product is CASSRPLGTENTGELFF.

This clonotype showed up many times. The J gene is TRBJ2-5, the V gene TRBV7-9; TRBD1 aligns across 8 bases. The CDR3 length is 15 residues. Germline V gene sequence: CDR1 SEHNR, CDR2 FQNEAQ (reference sequence). Trimming cost V 6 bases and J 2 bases; bases outside gene matches: 8. CDR3 sequence: CASRSTGDSQETQYF. The DNA for the CDR3 is TGTGCCAGCAGGTCGACAGGGGACTCTCAAGAGACCCAGTACTTC.

The chain couples TRBV5-4 to TRBJ2-4; TRBD1 or TRBD2 may be the D gene (6 bases each). The CDR3 has 14 residues. V was pared by 5 bases and J by 8 bases, with 17 bases between. Germline CDR1 SGHNT, CDR2 YYREEE (reference sequence). The CDR3 spells CASSPSGAPDIQYF. In nucleotides, the CDR3 is TGTGCCAGCAGTCCCTCGGGGGCCCCTGACATTCAGTACTTC.